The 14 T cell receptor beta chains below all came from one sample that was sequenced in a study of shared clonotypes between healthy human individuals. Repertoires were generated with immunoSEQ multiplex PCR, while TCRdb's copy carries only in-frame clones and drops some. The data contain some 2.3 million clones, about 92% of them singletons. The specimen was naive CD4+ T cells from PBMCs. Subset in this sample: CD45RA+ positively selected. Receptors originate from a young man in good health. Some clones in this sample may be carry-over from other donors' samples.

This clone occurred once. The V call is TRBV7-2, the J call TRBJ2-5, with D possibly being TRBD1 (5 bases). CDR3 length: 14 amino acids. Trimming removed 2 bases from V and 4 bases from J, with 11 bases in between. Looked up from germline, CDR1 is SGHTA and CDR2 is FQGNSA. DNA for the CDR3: TGTGCCAGCAGCTTAAGCAGGGCGGTAGAGACCCAGTACTTC. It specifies CASSLSRAVETQYF.

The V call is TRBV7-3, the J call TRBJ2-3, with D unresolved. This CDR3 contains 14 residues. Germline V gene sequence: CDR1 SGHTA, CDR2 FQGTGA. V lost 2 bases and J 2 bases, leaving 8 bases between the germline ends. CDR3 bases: TGTGCCAGCAGCTTATCCCACAACACAGATACGCAGTATTTT. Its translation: CASSLSHNTDTQYF.

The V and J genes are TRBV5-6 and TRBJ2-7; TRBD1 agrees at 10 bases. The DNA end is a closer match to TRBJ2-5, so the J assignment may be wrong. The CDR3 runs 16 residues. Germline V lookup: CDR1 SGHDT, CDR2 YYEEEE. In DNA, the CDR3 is TGTGCCAGCAGCTTCCGTCTGGGACAGGGGAGGGAGACCCAGTACTTC. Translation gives CASSFRLGQGRETQYF.

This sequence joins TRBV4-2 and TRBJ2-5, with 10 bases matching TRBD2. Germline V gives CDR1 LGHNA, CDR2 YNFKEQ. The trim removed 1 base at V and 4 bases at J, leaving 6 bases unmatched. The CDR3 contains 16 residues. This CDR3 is CASSQVASGRGETQYF. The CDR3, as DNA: TGTGCCAGCAGCCAAGTGGCGAGCGGGAGGGGAGAGACCCAGTACTTC.

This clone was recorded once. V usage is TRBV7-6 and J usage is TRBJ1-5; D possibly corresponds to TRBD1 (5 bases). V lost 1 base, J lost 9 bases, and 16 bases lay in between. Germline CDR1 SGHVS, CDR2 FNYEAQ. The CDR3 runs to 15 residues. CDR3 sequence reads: CASSLEMGERWPQHF. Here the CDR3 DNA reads TGTGCCAGCAGCTTAGAGATGGGGGAGAGATGGCCCCAGCATTTT.

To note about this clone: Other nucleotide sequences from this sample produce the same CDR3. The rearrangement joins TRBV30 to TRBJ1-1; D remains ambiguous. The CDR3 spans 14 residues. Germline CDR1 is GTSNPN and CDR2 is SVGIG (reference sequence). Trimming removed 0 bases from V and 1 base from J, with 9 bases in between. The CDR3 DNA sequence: TGTGCCTGGAGTGTCGGGCCCGGGAACACTGAAGCTTTCTTT. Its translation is CAWSVGPGNTEAFF. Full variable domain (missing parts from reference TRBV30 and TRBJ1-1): SQTIHQWPATLVQPVGSPLSLECTVEGTSNPNLYWYRQAAGRGLQLLFYSVGIGQISSEVPQNLSASRPQDRQFILSSKKLLLSDSGFYLCAWSVGPGNTEAFFGQGTRLTVV.

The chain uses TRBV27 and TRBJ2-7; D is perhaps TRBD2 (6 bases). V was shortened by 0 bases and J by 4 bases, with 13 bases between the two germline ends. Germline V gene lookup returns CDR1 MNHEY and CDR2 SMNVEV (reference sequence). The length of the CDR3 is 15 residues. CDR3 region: CASSLSVGGGYEQYF. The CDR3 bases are TGTGCCAGCAGTTTATCCGTGGGAGGAGGATACGAGCAGTACTTC.

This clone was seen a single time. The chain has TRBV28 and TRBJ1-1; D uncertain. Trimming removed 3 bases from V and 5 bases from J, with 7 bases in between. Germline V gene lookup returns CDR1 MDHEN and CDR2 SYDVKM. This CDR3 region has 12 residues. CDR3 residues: CASSLGMTEAFF. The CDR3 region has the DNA TGTGCCAGCAGTTTGGGGATGACTGAAGCTTTCTTT.

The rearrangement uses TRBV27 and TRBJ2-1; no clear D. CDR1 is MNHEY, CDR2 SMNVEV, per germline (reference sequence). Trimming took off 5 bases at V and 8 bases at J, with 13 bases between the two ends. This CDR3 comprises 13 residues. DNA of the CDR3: TGTGCCAGCAGTCCCTCCAATAGGTATGAGCAGTTCTTC. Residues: CASSPSNRYEQFF.

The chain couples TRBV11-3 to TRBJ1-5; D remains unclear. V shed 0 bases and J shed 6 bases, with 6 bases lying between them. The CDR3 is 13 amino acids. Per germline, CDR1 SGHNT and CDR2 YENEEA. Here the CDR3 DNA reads TGTGCCAGCAGCTTAGATCTGGGTCAGCCCCAGCATTTT. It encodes CASSLDLGQPQHF.

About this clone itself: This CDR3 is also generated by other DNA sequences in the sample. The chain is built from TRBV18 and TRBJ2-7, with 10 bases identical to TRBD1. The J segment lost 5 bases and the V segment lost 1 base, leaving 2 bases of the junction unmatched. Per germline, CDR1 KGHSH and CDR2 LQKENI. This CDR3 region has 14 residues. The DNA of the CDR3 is TGTGCCAGCTCACCACGGACAGGGGGAGACGAGCAGTACTTC. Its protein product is CASSPRTGGDEQYF.

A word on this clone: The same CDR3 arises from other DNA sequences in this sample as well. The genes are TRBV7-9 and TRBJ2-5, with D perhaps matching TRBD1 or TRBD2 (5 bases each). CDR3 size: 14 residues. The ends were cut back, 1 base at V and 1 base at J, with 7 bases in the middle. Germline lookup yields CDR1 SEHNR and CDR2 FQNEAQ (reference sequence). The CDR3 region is CASSLGGGQETQYF. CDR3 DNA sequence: TGTGCCAGCAGCTTAGGTGGGGGCCAAGAGACCCAGTACTTC.

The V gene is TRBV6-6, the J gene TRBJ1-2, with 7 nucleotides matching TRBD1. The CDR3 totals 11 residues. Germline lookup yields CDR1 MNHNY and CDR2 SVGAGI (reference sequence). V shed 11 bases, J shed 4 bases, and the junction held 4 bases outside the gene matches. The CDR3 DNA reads TGTGCCTCCCAGGGGGGCTATGGCTACACCTTC. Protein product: CASQGGYGYTF.

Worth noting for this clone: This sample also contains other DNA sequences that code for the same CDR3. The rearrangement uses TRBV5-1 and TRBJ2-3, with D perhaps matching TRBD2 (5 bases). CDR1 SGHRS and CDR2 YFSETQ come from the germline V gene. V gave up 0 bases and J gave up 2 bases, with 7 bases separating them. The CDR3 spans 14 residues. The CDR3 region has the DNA TGCGCCAGCAGCTTGGGACGGGACACAGATACGCAGTATTTT. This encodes CASSLGRDTDTQYF.